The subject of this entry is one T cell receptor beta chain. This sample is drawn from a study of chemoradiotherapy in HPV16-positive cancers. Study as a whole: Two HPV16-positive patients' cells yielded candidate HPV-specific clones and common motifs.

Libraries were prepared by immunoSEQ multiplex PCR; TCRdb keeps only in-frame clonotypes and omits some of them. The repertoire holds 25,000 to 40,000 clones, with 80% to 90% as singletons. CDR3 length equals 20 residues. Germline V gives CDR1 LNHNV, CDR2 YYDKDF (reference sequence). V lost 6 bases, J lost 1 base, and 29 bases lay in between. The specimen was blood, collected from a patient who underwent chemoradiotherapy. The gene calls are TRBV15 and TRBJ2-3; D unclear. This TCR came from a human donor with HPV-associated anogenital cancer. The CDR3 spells CATSGRPIAGLGSGTDTQYF. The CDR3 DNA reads TGTGCCACCAGTGGTCGGCCGATTGCTGGCCTCGGTTCGGGCACAGATACGCAGTATTTT.